This is a list of T cell receptor beta chains from one sample in a study of T-cell memory formation after mild COVID-19. TCRdb passed the 5' RACE reads through MiXCR, listing each CDR3 protein once. The sample includes over 300,000 distinct CDR3 sequences, 20% to 25% of them seen just once. What was sequenced was PBMCs or a T cell subset sorted from them (not recorded which). Every receptor here comes from a man younger than 35 who had mild COVID-19 (a few samples of this study predate the infection). Cell type and time point are not known. Each CDR3 is given with its conserved first and last residue. Each record gives: D gene, clone size, V gene, J gene, CDR3 DNA, CDR3 protein. A D gene is named only where the DNA matches it firmly. The size of a clone is reported for some rows only, either as once, few or many, or as a class for expanded clones.

>NA|few|TRBV4-1|TRBJ2-2
TGCGCCAGCAGCCAAACCGGGACGGGTCGGGCCGGGGAGCTGTTTTTT
CASSQTGTGRAGELFF
>TRBD2|few|TRBV27|TRBJ2-3
TGTGCCAGCAGTTGGCGAGCGGGGGGACACACAGATACGCAGTATTTT
CASSWRAGGHTDTQYF
>NA|NA|TRBV5-1|TRBJ2-4
TGCGCCAGCAGCTTGGCCGTCAGAACCAAAAACATTCAGTACTTC
CASSLAVRTKNIQYF
>NA|NA|TRBV20-1|TRBJ1-3
TGCAGTGCTAGAGTGAATGGTAACACCATATATTTT
CSARVNGNTIYF
>NA|NA|TRBV3-1|TRBJ2-5
TGTGCCAGCAGCCAAGATGCGGGGAAGACCCAGTACTTC
CASSQDAGKTQYF
>NA|NA|TRBV29-1|TRBJ2-2
TGCAGCGTTGAATCGTCGCAGCTGAACACCGGGGAGCTGTTTTTT
CSVESSQLNTGELFF
>NA|NA|TRBV10-3|TRBJ2-3
TGTGCCATCAAGGGGGGGCTGAGCACAGATACGCAGTATTTT
CAIKGGLSTDTQYF
>NA|few|TRBV20-1|TRBJ2-4
TGCAGTGCTAGCTCTCCCGGGCAGGGTTTCGACATTCAGTACTTC
CSASSPGQGFDIQYF
>NA|few|TRBV4-1|TRBJ1-5
TGCGCCAGCAGCCTCGACCCTCGTCAGCCCCAGCATTTT
CASSLDPRQPQHF
>NA|many|TRBV12-3/TRBV12-4|TRBJ2-3
TGTGCCAGCAGTTGGGGGCCAGATACGCAGTATTTT
CASSWGPDTQYF
>NA|few|TRBV2|TRBJ1-5
TGTGCCAGCAGTGAGGTTGGGCAGCCCCAGCATTTT
CASSEVGQPQHF
>NA|NA|TRBV4-3|TRBJ1-1
TGCGCCAGCAGATCGAATTTGGGACATTGGAACACTGAAGCTTTCTTT
CASRSNLGHWNTEAFF
>NA|few|TRBV5-1|TRBJ2-7
TGCGCCAGCAGCTTACGACCAGCTACCTACGAGCAGTACTTC
CASSLRPATYEQYF
>NA|few|TRBV5-1|TRBJ2-1
TGCGCCAGCAGCTTCGAAGCGAGCGATGAGCAGTTCTTC
CASSFEASDEQFF
>TRBD2|NA|TRBV11-2|TRBJ2-3
TGTGCCAGCAGCTTTGAGCGGGGGGCTGGAGATACGCAGTATTTT
CASSFERGAGDTQYF
>NA|NA|TRBV4-3|TRBJ2-3
TGCGCCAGCAGCCAAGAGGTGGGGGGAACAGATACGCAGTATTTT
CASSQEVGGTDTQYF
>NA|few|TRBV7-2|TRBJ1-5
TGTGCCAGCAGCTGGGTGAGCAATCAGCCCCAGCATTTT
CASSWVSNQPQHF
>NA|NA|TRBV28|TRBJ1-2
TGTGCCAGCACCCGGGCCCCGCTCTATACCGGCTACACCTTC
CASTRAPLYTGYTF
>TRBD1|few|TRBV4-2|TRBJ1-1
TGTGCCAGCAGCAAAGGACAGGGGGCAATGGGCACTGAAGCTTTCTTT
CASSKGQGAMGTEAFF
>NA|few|TRBV4-2|TRBJ2-7
TGTGCCAGCAGCCAAGTCCGAACAGGCCCCTCCGAGCAGTACTTC
CASSQVRTGPSEQYF
>NA|many|TRBV28|TRBJ1-2
TGTGCCAGCAGTTTACCGTCTGGAGGCTACACCTTC
CASSLPSGGYTF
>NA|few|TRBV11-2|TRBJ2-1
TGTGCCAGCGCGAACGGCCTCAGCTCCTACAATGAGCAGTTCTTC
CASANGLSSYNEQFF
>TRBD1|NA|TRBV28|TRBJ1-2
TGTGCCAGCAGTTTAGGACAGGGGTCTGGCTACACCTTC
CASSLGQGSGYTF
>NA|NA|TRBV5-1|TRBJ1-5
TGCGCCAGCAGCCCCGGCAATAGCAATCAGCCCCAGCATTTT
CASSPGNSNQPQHF
>NA|few|TRBV7-2|TRBJ1-2
TGTGCCAGCAGCTTAGTACGGGGGGAGCAGGGCTACACCTTC
CASSLVRGEQGYTF
>TRBD2|few|TRBV5-1|TRBJ2-7
TGCGCCAGCAGCTTGTTGCGGGGGGTGCCCTACGAGCAGTACTTC
CASSLLRGVPYEQYF
>TRBD2|many|TRBV10-3|TRBJ2-7
TGTGCCATCGAAAGCGGGGGCAGCTCCTACGAGCAGTACTTC
CAIESGGSSYEQYF
>TRBD1|many|TRBV7-9|TRBJ2-5
TGTGCCAGCTTACAGGGGCCGCTAGAGACCCAGTACTTC
CASLQGPLETQYF
>TRBD2|few|TRBV7-6|TRBJ2-7
TGTGCCAGCAGCCGGGGGGGGAGCAGGAGCTCCTACGAGCAGTACTTC
CASSRGGSRSSYEQYF
>TRBD2|NA|TRBV5-1|TRBJ2-2
TGCGCCAGCAGCTTGGTGGGGACTACCAACACCGGGGAGCTGTTTTTT
CASSLVGTTNTGELFF
>NA|few|TRBV5-1|TRBJ1-1
TGCGCCAGCAGCCCCGGGGCCCTAGGGGTTGAAGCTTTCTTT
CASSPGALGVEAFF
>NA|NA|TRBV11-2|TRBJ2-3
TGTGCCAGCAGCTTAGATGCGTACCGGGCCCGGATGGAGCAGTATTTT
CASSLDAYRARMEQYF
>TRBD1|few|TRBV20-1|TRBJ1-1
TGCAGTGCTAATCGACAGGGGTCGGTGAACACTGAAGCTTTCTTT
CSANRQGSVNTEAFF
>TRBD2|NA|TRBV29-1|TRBJ2-3
TGCAGCGTCACGACTAGCGCCCGCACAGATACGCAGTATTTT
CSVTTSARTDTQYF
>NA|NA|TRBV5-1|TRBJ1-1
TGCGCCAGCAGCTTGGGAGGGACCACTGAAGCTTTCTTT
CASSLGGTTEAFF
>NA|NA|TRBV11-2|TRBJ2-5
TGTGCCAGCAGCTTAGAGGGTACCGCGACCCAGTACTTC
CASSLEGTATQYF
>NA|few|TRBV10-2|TRBJ1-2
TGCGCCAGCAGCCCGTCTCAGGGAGGCTATGGCTACACCTTC
CASSPSQGGYGYTF
>TRBD2|NA|TRBV7-2|TRBJ2-3
TGTGCCAGCAGCTCAACTTTTTCACTAGCGGGGGGGCCAGATACGCAGTATTTT
CASSSTFSLAGGPDTQYF
>NA|NA|TRBV12-3/TRBV12-4|TRBJ2-5
TGTGCCAGCAGAATCCGGGATGGGAAGACCCAGTACTTC
CASRIRDGKTQYF